A selection of T cell receptor beta chains follows, all from one sample in a study of technical replicates of blood from a handful of donors. Data came from immunoSEQ multiplex PCR; TCRdb stores just in-frame clones and leaves some out. Among 15,000 to 20,000 clones, 87% were seen once, and the ten largest hold roughly 12%. Source material: PBMCs. The source is a human donor in good health. The CDR3 runs from the conserved cysteine through the conserved F or W. D genes are given only for firm matches. The listing skips clone size in some rows; elsewhere it reads once, few, many or a size class.

>NA|TRBJ2-5|NA|TRBV5-1
TGCGCCAGCAGCTTGGAAGGGACGGGAGTTGACGCCGGGACCCAGTACTTC
CASSLEGTGVDAGTQYF
>NA|TRBJ2-2|NA|TRBV10-2
TGCGCCAGCATGGATGGCAGGGTATTCACCGGGGAGCTGTTTTTT
CASMDGRVFTGELFF
>NA|TRBJ2-5|NA|TRBV27
TGTGCCAGCAGTCCGGACCTCAGGGTAGAGACCCAGTACTTC
CASSPDLRVETQYF
>NA|TRBJ2-5|TRBD2|TRBV5-1
TGCGCCAGCAGCTGGCGGGAGGGTGGAGAGACCCAGTACTTC
CASSWREGGETQYF
>few|TRBJ2-7|TRBD1|TRBV10-2
TGCGCCAGCAGTGAGTACACAGGGACAGGAGCCTCCTACGAGCAGTACTTC
CASSEYTGTGASYEQYF
>NA|TRBJ1-1|NA|TRBV27
TGTGCCAGCAGTTTAGGGGGACTCCCTGCTGAAGCTTTCTTT
CASSLGGLPAEAFF
>NA|TRBJ2-7|TRBD1|TRBV11-3
TGTGCCAGCAGCCCGGGACAGGGAAAAGCGAGGAACGAGCAGTACTTC
CASSPGQGKARNEQYF
>NA|TRBJ2-7|TRBD2|TRBV5-1
TGCGCCAGCAGCCCCGGGGTAGCGGGAGAGTACGAGCAGTACTTC
CASSPGVAGEYEQYF
>NA|TRBJ2-1|TRBD1|TRBV11-2
TGTGCCAGCATGTTGGACAGGGGGCCTAGTGAGCAGTTCTTC
CASMLDRGPSEQFF
>NA|TRBJ1-1|TRBD1|TRBV27
TGTGCCAGCAGTGACGGACAGGGGGCTTCGAACACTGAAGCTTTCTTT
CASSDGQGASNTEAFF
>NA|TRBJ2-1|NA|TRBV30
TGTGCCTGGAGCTCGGTCGGCGGCGCGGCCGATGAGCAGTTCTTC
CAWSSVGGAADEQFF
>NA|TRBJ1-2|NA|TRBV4-2
TGTGCCAGCAGCCAATCCCTCACCAGCGGACCAACTAACTATGGCTACACCTTC
CASSQSLTSGPTNYGYTF
>few|TRBJ1-2|NA|TRBV28
TGTGCCAGCAGGGCAGGCCCTAACTATGGCTACACCTTC
CASRAGPNYGYTF
>NA|TRBJ1-3|NA|TRBV5-1
TGCGCCAGCAGCTTGGACGACTCTCCTGGAAACACCATATATTTT
CASSLDDSPGNTIYF
>NA|TRBJ2-6|TRBD2|TRBV28
TGTGCCAGCAGCCTACTAGCGAAACTAAGCTCTGGGGCCAACGTCCTGACTTTC
CASSLLAKLSSGANVLTF
>once|TRBJ2-2|NA|TRBV27
TGTGCCAGCAGCTCCGGTCTCGGGGAGCTGTTTTTT
CASSSGLGELFF
>NA|TRBJ1-3|NA|TRBV6-5
TGTGCCAGCAGTTACTCAGGGGCCGGAAACACCATATATTTT
CASSYSGAGNTIYF
>NA|TRBJ2-2|NA|TRBV6-6
TGTGCCAGCAGTGCCACGGGGGCCGGGGAGCTGTTTTTT
CASSATGAGELFF
>NA|TRBJ1-2|TRBD1|TRBV5-6
TGTGCCAGCAGCTTGGGCGGGACAGGGATACATGGCTACACCTTC
CASSLGGTGIHGYTF
>NA|TRBJ2-3|TRBD1|TRBV6-5
TGTGCCAGCCGCCTGGGACAGGGTGACACAGATACGCAGTATTTT
CASRLGQGDTDTQYF
>NA|TRBJ2-7|TRBD1|TRBV20-1
TGCAGCGGGACAGACCTTTACGAGCAGTACTTC
CSGTDLYEQYF
>NA|TRBJ2-5|NA|TRBV29-1
TGCAGCGTTTTGAGGGAACCCCAAGAGACCCAGTACTTC
CSVLREPQETQYF
>NA|TRBJ2-2|TRBD2|TRBV7-3
TGTGCCAGCAGTAAACTAGCGGCCACCGGGGAGCTGTTTTTT
CASSKLAATGELFF
>NA|TRBJ2-1|NA|TRBV7-9
TGTGCCAGCAGCCCTTACAATGAGCAGTTCTTC
CASSPYNEQFF
>NA|TRBJ2-7|NA|TRBV28
TGTGCCAGCAGTTTTGGCAGCTCCTACGAGCAGTACTTC
CASSFGSSYEQYF